What follows are 21 T cell receptor beta chains derived from one specimen sequenced in a study of blood T cell repertoires in COVID-19 (dated by TCRdb to the early 2020s). The library came from the immunoSEQ multiplex PCR assay. TCRdb retrieved this table from immuneACCESS and kept in-frame rearrangements only. Not all clones are present; in checked studies, unresolved V genes account for under half, and no reason is known for the remainder. This sample comprises under 250,000 clones, around 81% of them detected only once. The top ten clones comprise 5.5% to 7% of the sample. Specimen: peripheral blood. Source of these receptors: a woman in her 70s with acute or convalescent COVID-19.

The rearrangement joins TRBV18 to TRBJ2-7, with 11 bases matching TRBD1. Unmatched junction bases numbered 6, after V lost 6 bases and J lost 2 bases. The CDR3 has 15 residues. CDR1 and CDR2 from the germline V gene are KGHSH and LQKENI. CDR3 loop: CASSPGTGGTYEQYF. CDR3 nucleotides: TGTGCCAGCTCTCCCGGGACAGGGGGAACCTACGAGCAGTACTTC.

There are a few counts of this clone. The V and J genes are TRBV7-2 and TRBJ1-3; D is unclear. The germline V gene encodes CDR1 SGHTA and CDR2 FQGNSA. The CDR3 is 15 residues long. V was cut by 4 bases and J by 0 bases, with 10 bases left in between. The CDR3 is CASSYTHSSGNTIYF. For the CDR3, the DNA is TGTGCCAGCAGCTATACCCACAGCTCTGGAAACACCATATATTTT.

This clone was seen only a few times. The CDR3 loop is CATRMGGGRSNEKLFF. DNA for the CDR3: TGTGCCACTCGAATGGGAGGGGGACGGAGTAATGAAAAACTGTTTTTT. This sequence joins TRBV19 and TRBJ1-4; possible D gene TRBD1, 6 bases. V shed 10 bases and J shed 4 bases, with 22 bases lying between them. The CDR3 consists of 16 residues. Germline values: CDR1 LNHDA, CDR2 SQIVND (reference sequence). Full variable domain (remainder filled in from reference TRBV19 and TRBJ1-4): DGGITQSPKYLFRKEGQNVTLSCEQNLNHDAMYWYRQDPGQGLRLIYYSQIVNDFQKGDIAEGYSVSREKKESFPLTVTSAQKNPTAFYLCATRMGGGRSNEKLFFGSGTQLSVL.

CDR3: CASSQDSPPDTQYF. The CDR3 region has the DNA TGTGCCAGCAGTCAAGACTCGCCCCCAGATACGCAGTATTTT. The chain combines TRBV7-2 with TRBJ2-3, with no clear D. This CDR3 is 14 amino acids long. V lost 6 bases and J lost 4, with 14 bases in between. Germline V gene sequence: CDR1 SGHTA, CDR2 FQGNSA.

The chain joins TRBV19 to TRBJ1-5; 10 bases map to TRBD1. CDR1 and CDR2 from the germline V gene are LNHDA and SQIVND (reference sequence). The CDR3 is 16 residues long. J gave up 7 bases and V 1 base, and 7 bases lay outside the gene matches. CDR3 region: CASSIGGQGNGQPQHF. The DNA for the CDR3 is TGTGCCAGTAGTATAGGGGGACAGGGGAATGGACAGCCCCAGCATTTT.

CDR3 sequence: CASRSGTGSNYEQYF. CDR3 nucleotide sequence: TGTGCCAGCAGATCCGGGACAGGGAGCAATTACGAGCAGTACTTC. This chain links TRBV28 with TRBJ2-7; 9 nucleotides align to TRBD1. V lost 6 bases, J lost 4 bases, and 10 bases stayed unmatched. Per the germline V gene, CDR1 is MDHEN and CDR2 is SYDVKM. The CDR3 is made up of 15 amino acids.

The rearrangement links TRBV6-6 to TRBJ1-1; tentatively, D is TRBD1 (5 bases). The CDR3 spans 13 residues. Per the germline V gene, CDR1 is MNHNY and CDR2 is SVGAGI (reference sequence). Trimming pared 4 bases from V and 6 bases from J, leaving 12 bases between. The DNA for the CDR3 is TGTGCCAGCAGTTCACTGGGGGGGGCTGAAGCTTTCTTT. Amino acids: CASSSLGGAEAFF.

The gene calls are TRBV7-6 and TRBJ1-3; TRBD1 aligns across 7 bases. Trimming took 5 bases from V and 2 from J; bases not matched to a gene: 3. CDR1 and CDR2 (germline): SGHVS, FNYEAQ. The CDR3 covers 14 residues. The CDR3 DNA follows: TGTGCCAGCAGCCACAGGGGACCTGGAAACACCATATATTTT. It is translated as CASSHRGPGNTIYF.

This clone was observed a few times. The chain carries TRBV7-2 and TRBJ1-5; the match to TRBD1 covers 7 bases. V trimming: 3 bases; J trimming: 7 bases; junction bases outside the gene matches: 12. In germline, CDR1 is SGHTA, CDR2 FQGNSA. The CDR3 consists of 16 residues. The CDR3 DNA is TGTGCCAGCAGCTTGAGGGGGACAGAGGCTTCCCAGCCCCAGCATTTT. Amino acids: CASSLRGTEASQPQHF.

This clone has a handful of counts. This rearrangement joins TRBV6-4 to TRBJ1-5; 9 bases align to TRBD1. V dropped 10 bases and J dropped 5; count of bases not matched to a gene: 12. The CDR3 contains 15 residues. In germline, CDR1 is MRHNA, CDR2 SNTAGT. CDR3 protein: CAKRDRAIWYQPQHF. The CDR3 nucleotides are TGTGCCAAACGGGACAGGGCGATATGGTATCAGCCCCAGCATTTT.

CDR3 residues: CASSLGGDSNQPQHF. The CDR3 DNA follows: TGTGCCAGCAGCTTAGGAGGTGATAGCAATCAGCCCCAGCATTTT. V gene TRBV7-9 combines with J gene TRBJ1-5, with D uncertain. Trimming stripped 1 base from V and 0 bases from J, with 7 bases between. Germline V lookup: CDR1 SEHNR, CDR2 FQNEAQ (reference sequence). CDR3 length: 15 amino acids.

The chain is built from TRBV28 and TRBJ2-7; 9 bases fit TRBD2. The CDR3 runs to 14 residues. With 7 bases clipped from V and 2 bases from J, the junction kept 6 bases outside the gene matches. Germline V CDR1 and CDR2: MDHEN, SYDVKM. CDR3: CASKGLALTYEQYF. The DNA for the CDR3 is TGTGCCAGCAAAGGACTAGCGCTCACCTACGAGCAGTACTTC.

The rearrangement uses TRBV2 and TRBJ2-5, with TRBD2 identical over 8 bases. Germline assignment: CDR1 SNHLY and CDR2 FYNNEI. There are 14 residues in the CDR3. The V segment lost 4 bases and the J segment 6 bases; nucleotides outside the gene matches: 7. The CDR3 DNA is TGTGCCAGCAGTGTTGCGGGAGGACATCAGACCCAGTACTTC. Its protein is CASSVAGGHQTQYF.

This clone is a singleton in its sample. The chain links TRBV5-1 to TRBJ1-6, with D possibly TRBD1 on 5 matching bases. Germline assignment: CDR1 SGHRS and CDR2 YFSETQ. V was clipped by 4 bases and J by 0 bases, with 14 bases between them. This CDR3 has 17 residues. For the CDR3, the DNA is TGCGCCAGCAGCGCTGGGACTCTTAGCTCCTATAATTCACCCCTCCACTTT. Encoded protein: CASSAGTLSSYNSPLHF.

In DNA form, the CDR3 reads TGTGCCAGTAGTTCCCGGGAGGGCCTCTACGAGCAGTACTTC. Residues: CASSSREGLYEQYF. The chain is built from TRBV19 and TRBJ2-7, with 8 nucleotides matching TRBD2. CDR3 length: 14 amino acids. The germline V gene encodes CDR1 LNHDA and CDR2 SQIVND (reference sequence). V shed 5 bases, J shed 3 bases, and the junction held 6 bases outside the gene matches. The variable domain in full, completed from reference TRBV19 and TRBJ2-7, reads DGGITQSPKYLFRKEGQNVTLSCEQNLNHDAMYWYRQDPGQGLRLIYYSQIVNDFQKGDIAEGYSVSREKKESFPLTVTSAQKNPTAFYLCASSSREGLYEQYFGPGTRLTVT.

This clone was observed a handful of times. The CDR3 region has the DNA TGTGCCAGTAGTATGGGGGGCACTGAAGCTTTCTTT. It is translated as CASSMGGTEAFF. This sequence joins TRBV19 and TRBJ1-1; possible D gene TRBD1, 5 bases. This CDR3 is built from 12 residues. Germline values: CDR1 LNHDA, CDR2 SQIVND (reference sequence). Trimming took off 3 bases at V and 4 bases at J, with 6 bases between the two ends.

This clone was counted a few times. The chain links TRBV25-1 to TRBJ2-2, with 8 bases lining up with TRBD2. J gave up 7 bases and V 4 bases, and 17 bases lay outside the gene matches. This CDR3 has 18 residues. Germline CDR1 reads MGHDK; CDR2 reads SYGVNS. The CDR3 loop reads CASSGGAIGRASVGELFF. The CDR3 nucleotides read TGTGCCAGCAGTGGAGGGGCTATCGGGAGGGCCTCGGTCGGGGAGCTGTTTTTT.

The genes are TRBV9 and TRBJ1-4; 7 nucleotides line up with TRBD1. Looked up from germline, CDR1 is SGDLS and CDR2 is YYNGEE. There are 14 residues in the CDR3. V dropped 4 bases and J dropped 5; count of bases not matched to a gene: 5. CDR3 DNA sequence: TGTGCCAGCAGCTTGGGACAGATGAATGAAAAACTGTTTTTT. As protein: CASSLGQMNEKLFF.

The CDR3 DNA reads as TGTGCCAGCGGCAGCGGAAAGAACACTGAAGCTTTCTTT. It is translated as CASGSGKNTEAFF. The chain links TRBV3-1 (or the pseudogene TRBV3-2) to TRBJ1-1; D is undetermined. V lost 8 bases to trimming and J lost 1 base, with 11 bases between them. The CDR3 is made up of 13 amino acids. CDR1 and CDR2 from the germline V gene are LGHDT and YNNKEL (reference sequence).

The chain recombines TRBV27 with TRBJ2-1; perhaps TRBD1 as D (6 bases). Germline CDR1 is MNHEY and CDR2 is SMNVEV (reference sequence). V lost 5 bases to trimming and J lost 3 bases, with 14 bases between them. The CDR3 is 15 amino acids. CDR3 nucleotide sequence: TGTGCCAGCAGTCGTTACCGGGACAACTACAATGAGCAGTTCTTC. As protein: CASSRYRDNYNEQFF.

This clone appeared a few times. This rearrangement joins TRBV28 to TRBJ1-4; a weak D match, TRBD1 (5 bases). Germline lookup yields CDR1 MDHEN and CDR2 SYDVKM. The CDR3 runs to 15 residues. Trimming cost V 7 bases and J 0 bases, with 12 bases left between them. Written as DNA, the CDR3 is TGTGCCAGCATTCCCGGGGGGACAACTAATGAAAAACTGTTTTTT. Residues: CASIPGGTTNEKLFF.